These T cell receptor beta chains were read from a single sample in a study of PD-1 blockade in classical Hodgkin lymphoma. Assay used: immunoSEQ multiplex PCR; TCRdb lists only in-frame clones, some missing. The sample shows 35,000 or so clones, less than 85% of them seen only once. This specimen consisted of peripheral blood mononuclear cells (PBMCs), obtained before the second cycle of nivolumab. These receptors all come from a human donor with classical Hodgkin lymphoma. The CDR3 runs from the conserved cysteine through the conserved F or W. The D gene is left open where the match is weak. Clone size is shown for a subset of rows, as once, few, many or a class of expanded clone.

TRBJ2-5,.,TRBV2,.,12,TGTGCCAGCAGTGAGGGCAACGGCCCCAGGAACTTC,CASSEGNGPRNF
TRBJ2-1,.,TRBV11-3,.,13,TGTGCCAGCAACGGAGGGTCCTACAATGAGCAGTTCTTC,CASNGGSYNEQFF
TRBJ1-1,.,TRBV11-2,.,13,TGTGCCAGCAGCTTGGGCGCAGGCACTGAAGCTTTCTTT,CASSLGAGTEAFF
TRBJ2-7,TRBD2,TRBV27,.,15,TGTGCCAGCAGTGGGAGGACTAGCGGATTCTACGAGCAGTACTTC,CASSGRTSGFYEQYF
TRBJ1-6,.,TRBV7-8,.,15,TGTGCCAGCAGCTTAGGGGGGTTTAGGGATTCACCCCTCCACTTT,CASSLGGFRDSPLHF
TRBJ1-5,.,TRBV5-1,.,16,TGCGCCAGCAGTCCAGGGGAGCATATAGGGAATCAGCCCCAGCATTTT,CASSPGEHIGNQPQHF
TRBJ2-7,.,TRBV7-6,.,14,TGTGCCAGCAGCTTTCGACGGGCCCCCTACGAGCAGTACTTC,CASSFRRAPYEQYF
TRBJ2-7,.,TRBV7-6,.,15,TGTGCCAGCAGCTTAGTTGGGGGGACCTTTGCCGAGCAGTACTTC,CASSLVGGTFAEQYF
TRBJ2-7,TRBD1,TRBV7-2,few,16,TGTGCCAGCAGCTTAAGGACGGGACAGCCGGCCTACGAGCAGTACTTC,CASSLRTGQPAYEQYF
TRBJ1-2,.,TRBV7-2,.,13,TGTGCCAGCAGCTTAGAGTCCCGCTACGAACTCTTCTTC,CASSLESRYELFF
TRBJ2-5,TRBD1,TRBV18,few,14,TGTGCCAGCTCACCTACAGGGGGCGGGGAGACCCAGTACTTC,CASSPTGGGETQYF
TRBJ1-2,.,TRBV7-2,.,15,TGTGCCAGCAGCTCATCCGGGACTTCGTCCTATGGCTACACCTTC,CASSSSGTSSYGYTF
TRBJ2-2,.,TRBV4-2,.,16,TGTGCCAGCCGACCCGGCGCGGGTCGGGGCACCGGGGAGCTGTTTTTT,CASRPGAGRGTGELFF
TRBJ2-7,TRBD1,TRBV4-3,.,14,TGCGCCAGCAGCCTTGGACAGGAGGTGGACGAGCAGTACTTC,CASSLGQEVDEQYF
TRBJ2-2,.,TRBV7-6,.,14,TGTGCCAGCAGCTTAGAAGGGGGTCCCGGGGAGCTGTTTTTT,CASSLEGGPGELFF
TRBJ2-1,TRBD1,TRBV5-6,once,18,TGTGCCAGCAGCCCCTACCTTACAGGGGGCTACTCCTACAATGAGCAGTTCTTC,CASSPYLTGGYSYNEQFF
TRBJ1-6,TRBD1,TRBV25-1,.,16,TGTGCCAGCAGTCCCCGGGACAGGGGGCGCGATTCACCCCTCCACTTT,CASSPRDRGRDSPLHF
TRBJ1-5,.,TRBV7-9,once,13,TGTGCCAGCAGTTGGCAGGGCAATCAGCCCCAGCATTTT,CASSWQGNQPQHF
TRBJ2-7,.,TRBV29-1,.,11,TGCAGCGTTGAGGAAGGGTACGAGCAGTACTTC,CSVEEGYEQYF
TRBJ2-3,.,TRBV5-5,.,13,TGTGCCAGCAGCTTGGGGGGAACAGATACGCAGTATTTT,CASSLGGTDTQYF
TRBJ2-7,.,TRBV6-1,.,15,TGTGCCAGCAGTGGAATCCTAAACTGGGCTTTCGAGCAGTACTTC,CASSGILNWAFEQYF
TRBJ2-1,TRBD1,TRBV4-1,.,17,TGCGCCAGCAGCCAGGACACCAACAGGGGCCCCTACAATGAGCAGTTCTTC,CASSQDTNRGPYNEQFF
TRBJ1-3,TRBD1,TRBV6-5,.,13,TGTGCCAGCCCCAGCAGGGGGAAGAACACCATATATTTT,CASPSRGKNTIYF
TRBJ2-1,TRBD1,TRBV7-9,few,13,TGTGCCAGCAGCCCGGACAGGGGGGTGGGGCAGTTCTTC,CASSPDRGVGQFF
TRBJ1-1,TRBD1,TRBV7-2,.,15,TGTGCCAGCAGCGCGGACAGGGGCGATAACACTGAAGCTTTCTTT,CASSADRGDNTEAFF
TRBJ2-7,TRBD1,TRBV7-9,.,14,TGTGCCAGCAGCTCCGACAGGGGGACCTACGAGCAGTACTTC,CASSSDRGTYEQYF
TRBJ2-5,TRBD2,TRBV6-1,.,13,TGTGCCAGCACCCAGGGAGGGCCAGAGACCCAGTACTTC,CASTQGGPETQYF
TRBJ1-3,TRBD1,TRBV11-2,.,14,TGTGCCAGCAGCCGAGGACAGGGTGGAAACACCATATATTTT,CASSRGQGGNTIYF
TRBJ1-5,.,TRBV28,.,12,TGTGCCAGCAGTTTGAGCCCCCAGCCCCAGCATTTT,CASSLSPQPQHF
TRBJ1-6,.,TRBV7-2,.,15,TGTGCCAGCAGCTCGGAGGGTCGTGTAGGATCACCCCTCCACTTT,CASSSEGRVGSPLHF
TRBJ2-1,.,TRBV30,.,13,TGTGCCTCCATCCGGGACACTTACAATGAGCAGTTCTTC,CASIRDTYNEQFF
TRBJ1-3,.,TRBV7-7,.,15,TGTGCCAGCAGCTTAGCGGTTGGACCTGGAAACACCATATATTTT,CASSLAVGPGNTIYF
TRBJ2-5,.,TRBV4-3,.,16,TGCGCCAGCAGCCAAGATTTGGAGGGGGTCCAAGAGACCCAGTACTTC,CASSQDLEGVQETQYF
TRBJ2-7,.,TRBV5-1,.,14,TGCGCCAGCAGCTTGTCTGTCGGGAACTACGAGCAGTACTTC,CASSLSVGNYEQYF
TRBJ1-2,.,TRBV7-9,few,13,TGTGCCAGCAGCTTACCTGCAGGGAGTGGCTACACCTTC,CASSLPAGSGYTF
TRBJ1-1,.,TRBV7-6,.,14,TGTGCCAGCAGCTGGACGACAGAGAACACTGAAGCTTTCTTT,CASSWTTENTEAFF
TRBJ2-2,.,TRBV6-1,.,19,TGTGCCAGCAGTGCCCGGACACCGGCCCGCCATGCCGACACCGGGGAGCTGTTTTTT,CASSARTPARHADTGELFF
TRBJ1-6,.,TRBV7-2,.,13,TGTGCCAGCAGCTCCGTTCCGAATTCACCCCTCCACTTT,CASSSVPNSPLHF
TRBJ1-2,.,TRBV5-4,.,13,TGTGCCAGCAGTCTCATCGACAGTCCTGGCTACACCTTC,CASSLIDSPGYTF
TRBJ2-5,TRBD2,TRBV4-3,few,17,TGCGCCAGCAGCCAATCACTAGCGGGGCAGTACCAAGAGACCCAGTACTTC,CASSQSLAGQYQETQYF
TRBJ1-1,.,TRBV27,.,12,TGTGCCAGCAGCCTTACGGGAACTGAAGCTTTCTTT,CASSLTGTEAFF
TRBJ2-7,.,TRBV15,.,17,TGTGCCACCAGCAGAGACCCCCCAATAACTTATACCTACGAGCAGTACTTC,CATSRDPPITYTYEQYF